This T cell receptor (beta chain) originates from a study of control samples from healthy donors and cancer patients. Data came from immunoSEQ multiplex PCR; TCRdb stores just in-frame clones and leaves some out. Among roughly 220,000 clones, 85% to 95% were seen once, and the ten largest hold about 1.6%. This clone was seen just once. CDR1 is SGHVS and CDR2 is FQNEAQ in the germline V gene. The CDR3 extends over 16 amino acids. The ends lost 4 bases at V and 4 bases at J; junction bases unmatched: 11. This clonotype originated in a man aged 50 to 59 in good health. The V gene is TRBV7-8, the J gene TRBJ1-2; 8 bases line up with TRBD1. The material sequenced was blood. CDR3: CASSSDRAAPVYGYTF. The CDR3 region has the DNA TGTGCCAGCAGCTCGGACAGGGCGGCCCCAGTCTATGGCTACACCTTC.